Listed below are T cell receptor beta chains from one sample, sequenced in a study of CD8 T cells in ankylosing spondylitis. TCRdb independently ran MiXCR on the 5' RACE reads; one entry per CDR3 protein. The repertoire holds around 770,000 distinct CDR3 sequences, around 20% seen once, with over 15% in the top ten. Material for sequencing was blood, either unsorted or a sorted T cell fraction (not recorded which). The receptors shown here come from a male donor with ankylosing spondylitis. CDR3s include the opening cysteine and the closing phenylalanine or tryptophan. Each record gives: V gene, D gene, J gene, clone size, CDR3 DNA, CDR3 protein. A D gene is named only where the DNA matches it firmly. Size tells how often a clone was seen (once, few, many) or the class of an expanded clone, and some rows leave it out.

V: TRBV10-3; D: TRBD2; J: TRBJ2-7; size: few; DNA: TGTGCCATCAGCCGAGGGAGCGGGGCTTACGAGCAGTACTTC; CDR3: CAISRGSGAYEQYF
V: TRBV20-1; D: TRBD2; J: TRBJ2-7; size: few; DNA: TGCAGTGCTAGGCTGACTAGCGGAAACTCCTACGAGCAGTACTTC; CDR3: CSARLTSGNSYEQYF
V: TRBV10-3; D: -; J: TRBJ2-5; size: few; DNA: TGTGCCATCAGTGAAAGGGAGACCCAGTACTTC; CDR3: CAISERETQYF
V: TRBV20-1; D: TRBD2; J: TRBJ2-1; size: -; DNA: TGCAGTGCTCCGTACAAGGTGGCAGCGGGGGGGAGGGGTGAGCAGTTCTTC; CDR3: CSAPYKVAAGGRGEQFF
V: TRBV20-1; D: -; J: TRBJ2-1; size: few; DNA: TGCAGTGCTAGAGATCTTGGTAGAATCTACAATGAGCAGTTCTTC; CDR3: CSARDLGRIYNEQFF
V: TRBV18; D: -; J: TRBJ1-1; size: -; DNA: TGTGCCAGCTCACCAATGTCAGTGAACACTGAAGCTTTCTTT; CDR3: CASSPMSVNTEAFF
V: TRBV12-3/TRBV12-4; D: -; J: TRBJ2-1; size: -; DNA: TGTGCCAGCAGTTTTTATGGGGGTGAGCAGTTCTTC; CDR3: CASSFYGGEQFF
V: TRBV20-1; D: -; J: TRBJ2-5; size: few; DNA: TGCAGTGCGTCAAACGTCGGAGGGGCTAAAGAGACCCAGTACTTC; CDR3: CSASNVGGAKETQYF
V: TRBV6-1; D: TRBD2; J: TRBJ2-5; size: -; DNA: TGTGCCAGCAGACTAGCGGGAGTTGGAGAGACCCAGTACTTC; CDR3: CASRLAGVGETQYF
V: TRBV6-2/TRBV6-3; D: TRBD1; J: TRBJ1-1; size: few; DNA: TGTGCCAGCAGTTACTCGACGGACAGGGGGGGCACTGAAGCTTTCTTT; CDR3: CASSYSTDRGGTEAFF
V: TRBV29-1; D: -; J: TRBJ2-7; size: few; DNA: TGCAGCGGACATGACGCCTACGAGCAGTACTTC; CDR3: CSGHDAYEQYF
V: TRBV20-1; D: TRBD2; J: TRBJ2-3; size: few; DNA: TGCAGTGCTAGAGATACTATCGGGAGGAGGGATACGCAGTATTTT; CDR3: CSARDTIGRRDTQYF